This record looks at one TCR beta chain sequence and its context. No antigen is known for it. These data are taken from a study of cytomegalovirus exposure and HLA in healthy donors. Study-level information: In a previous analysis, around 120 million unique TCR beta sequences were found from 170 million or so T cells. The Caucasian-associated ancestry cluster held less than 85% of 398 genotyped donors. Study-wide results and limits: Across HLA loci, a later analysis found differing TCR association rates, with DRB1 most and HLA-C fewest.

This CDR3 has 15 amino acids. V lost 1 base and J lost 5; bases outside the gene matches: 6. Germline CDR1 PRHDT, CDR2 FYEKMQ (reference sequence). The PCR made use of 60 Vbeta and 13 Jbeta primers. Assay used: immunoSEQ multiplex PCR; TCRdb lists only in-frame clones, some missing. The table includes 150,000 to 200,000 clones, roughly four fifths detected once. The receptor was isolated from a woman between 35 and 50 years old in good health and CMV-seronegative. The chain couples TRBV13 to TRBJ2-7; TRBD1 agrees at 9 bases. Sequencing was done on a sample of PBMCs. The CDR3 sequence is CASSLDTGGIDEQYF. The CDR3 DNA follows: TGTGCCAGCAGCTTAGACACAGGGGGCATCGACGAGCAGTACTTC.